A selection of T cell receptor beta chains follows, all from one sample in a study of shared clonotypes between healthy human individuals. Data came from immunoSEQ multiplex PCR; TCRdb stores just in-frame clones and leaves some out. The data show about 1.1 million clones, about four fifths seen once. The sample consisted of memory CD4+ T cells from PBMCs. These receptors all stem from a man aged 18 to 35 in good health. Some clones in this sample may be carry-over from other donors' samples. CDR3s include the opening cysteine and the closing phenylalanine or tryptophan. D genes are given only for firm matches. Not every row has a clone size; where given, it reads once, few, many or a size class.

V gene	clone size	J gene	D gene	CDR3 protein	CDR3 DNA
TRBV18	few	TRBJ2-1	.	CASSPPGAAGNEQFF	TGTGCCAGCTCACCACCGGGGGCAGCAGGGAATGAGCAGTTCTTC
TRBV27	.	TRBJ1-2	.	CASSLWGGRSEGYTF	TGTGCCAGCAGTTTATGGGGAGGGAGGAGTGAAGGCTACACCTTC
TRBV10-1	.	TRBJ2-5	.	CASSLGAGEETQYF	TGCGCCAGCAGCCTTGGGGCGGGCGAAGAGACCCAGTACTTC
TRBV9	.	TRBJ2-3	.	CASSVVGRHTDTQYF	TGTGCCAGCAGCGTAGTGGGACGCCACACAGATACGCAGTATTTT
TRBV19	.	TRBJ1-4	.	CATRRGGKLFF	TGTGCCACTAGACGGGGTGGGAAACTGTTTTTT
TRBV21-1	.	TRBJ2-7	.	CASSKASPKREEIHEQYF	TGTGCCAGCAGCAAAGCCTCCCCCAAGCGGGAGGAGATCCACGAGCAGTACTTC
TRBV30	.	TRBJ2-7	.	CAWSVLTAGSYEQYF	TGTGCCTGGAGTGTACTGACAGCAGGCTCCTACGAGCAGTACTTC
TRBV30	.	TRBJ2-7	.	CAWSGGQGSYYEQYF	TGTGCCTGGAGTGGGGGTCAAGGATCTTACTACGAGCAGTACTTC
TRBV30	.	TRBJ2-1	TRBD2	CACSVPHSGINEQFF	TGTGCCTGCTCTGTGCCCCATAGCGGGATCAATGAGCAGTTCTTC
TRBV5-1	.	TRBJ2-1	TRBD2	CASSFTTSGNNEQFF	TGCGCCAGCAGCTTTACGACTAGCGGAAACAATGAGCAGTTCTTC
TRBV9	.	TRBJ1-4	.	CASSVEWRQRKLFF	TGTGCCAGCAGCGTAGAGTGGCGGCAGAGAAAACTGTTTTTT
TRBV7-6	.	TRBJ2-3	.	CASSRTATGSDTQYF	TGTGCCAGCAGCCGTACCGCGACAGGTTCTGATACGCAGTATTTT
TRBV28	.	TRBJ1-5	.	CASSLSQGGGQPQHF	TGTGCCAGCAGTTTGTCACAGGGCGGAGGTCAGCCCCAGCATTTT
TRBV11-2	.	TRBJ2-3	.	CASSLGTGRTDTQYF	TGTGCCAGCAGCTTAGGCACAGGCCGCACAGATACGCAGTATTTT
TRBV5-4	few	TRBJ2-7	TRBD2	CASSPDYRGEVDSYEQYF	TGTGCCAGCAGCCCTGACTACCGGGGGGAAGTAGATTCCTACGAGCAGTACTTC
TRBV28	.	TRBJ1-1	TRBD1	CASSSGQGGTEAFF	TGTGCCAGCAGTTCGGGACAGGGGGGCACTGAAGCTTTCTTT
TRBV27	.	TRBJ2-7	.	CASSLFGASALYEQYF	TGTGCCAGCAGTTTATTCGGTGCTAGCGCCCTGTACGAGCAGTACTTC
TRBV10-1	.	TRBJ2-1	TRBD2	CASSNIRGDEQFF	TGCGCCAGCAGTAACATCCGGGGGGATGAGCAGTTCTTC
TRBV7-9	.	TRBJ1-3	.	CASSLNHGNTIYF	TGTGCCAGCAGCCTCAACCATGGAAACACCATATATTTT
TRBV2	few	TRBJ1-1	TRBD1	CASSGFRTGTTEAFF	TGTGCCAGCAGTGGGTTCCGGACAGGGACCACTGAAGCTTTCTTT
TRBV7-3	.	TRBJ2-2	.	CASRDSGSGELFF	TGTGCCAGCCGAGATAGCGGCTCCGGGGAGCTGTTTTTT
TRBV5-1	.	TRBJ2-5	.	CASSLDFGKETQYF	TGCGCCAGCAGCTTGGACTTTGGAAAAGAGACCCAGTACTTC
TRBV28	.	TRBJ2-7	.	CASSYGPSYEQYF	TGTGCCAGCAGTTACGGACCCTCCTACGAGCAGTACTTC
TRBV5-4	.	TRBJ2-2	TRBD2	CASSSVAGMRTGELFF	TGTGCCAGCAGCTCGGTAGCGGGGATGCGCACCGGGGAGCTGTTTTTT
TRBV21-1	.	TRBJ1-2	.	CASSKGPGKRGYTF	TGTGCCAGCAGCAAAGGTCCCGGAAAGAGGGGCTACACCTTC
TRBV28	.	TRBJ2-7	TRBD2	CASNRLARGHYEQYF	TGTGCCAGCAATAGACTAGCTCGAGGTCACTACGAGCAGTACTTC
TRBV4-2	.	TRBJ2-1	TRBD2	CASSQDRTSYNEQFF	TGTGCCAGCAGCCAAGATCGGACTAGCTACAATGAGCAGTTCTTC
TRBV1	.	TRBJ2-7	.	CTSSRIDWNSYEQYF	TGCACCAGCAGCCGCATTGACTGGAACTCCTACGAGCAGTACTTC
TRBV7-3	.	TRBJ1-1	.	CASSLTWGGNTEAFF	TGTGCCAGCAGCTTAACGTGGGGAGGGAACACTGAAGCTTTCTTT
TRBV10-3	.	TRBJ1-1	.	CASSSLQNTEAFF	TGTGCCTCCTCCTCCCTACAGAACACTGAAGCTTTCTTT
TRBV7-6	many	TRBJ2-3	.	CASSGGPGTDTQYF	TGTGCCAGCAGCGGGGGCCCGGGAACAGATACGCAGTATTTT
TRBV28	once	TRBJ2-2	.	CASTARGLGLFF	TGTGCCAGCACCGCGCGCGGATTAGGGCTGTTTTTT
TRBV19	.	TRBJ1-4	.	CASSPPGHATNEKLFF	TGTGCCAGTAGTCCGCCGGGACACGCAACTAATGAAAAACTGTTTTTT
TRBV2	.	TRBJ1-1	TRBD1	CATGGQLKAFF	TGTGCCACCGGGGGACAGTTAAAAGCTTTCTTT
TRBV5-1	.	TRBJ2-7	TRBD2	CASGDQGREAHEQYF	TGCGCCAGCGGAGATCAAGGGCGGGAGGCCCACGAGCAGTACTTC
TRBV15	.	TRBJ2-7	TRBD2	CATSLGGSSYEQYF	TGTGCCACCAGCCTGGGGGGGTCTTCCTACGAGCAGTACTTC
TRBV29-1	.	TRBJ1-4	.	CSVGWGTTNEKLFF	TGCAGCGTTGGTTGGGGAACAACTAATGAAAAACTGTTTTTT
TRBV19	once	TRBJ2-7	.	CASSIVYGSAYEQYF	TGTGCCAGTAGTATAGTATACGGGAGCGCCTACGAGCAGTACTTC
TRBV9	.	TRBJ2-1	.	CASSVAASSYNEQFF	TGTGCCAGCAGCGTAGCTGCCAGCTCCTACAATGAGCAGTTCTTC
TRBV28	few	TRBJ2-3	.	CAGKEGGTDTQYF	TGTGCCGGGAAAGAGGGGGGCACAGATACGCAGTATTTT
TRBV2	few	TRBJ2-7	TRBD2	CASSEAGNFFGTSSYEQYF	TGTGCCAGCAGTGAAGCGGGTAACTTTTTTGGGACTAGCTCCTACGAGCAGTACTTC
TRBV2	many	TRBJ1-5	TRBD1	CASTRDRPYSNQPQHF	TGTGCCAGCACCCGGGACAGGCCCTATAGCAATCAGCCCCAGCATTTT
TRBV18	.	TRBJ2-6	TRBD1	CASSPGQGRANVLTF	TGTGCCAGCTCGCCGGGACAGGGGAGGGCCAACGTCCTGACTTTC
TRBV2	.	TRBJ1-5	.	CASSDRGHNQPQHF	TGTGCCAGCAGTGACCGGGGCCACAATCAGCCCCAGCATTTT
TRBV19	once	TRBJ2-1	TRBD2	CASSRLAGHYNEQFF	TGTGCCAGTAGCCGACTAGCGGGACATTACAATGAGCAGTTCTTC
TRBV7-3	.	TRBJ2-2	.	CASSFVAGELFF	TGTGCCAGCAGCTTCGTGGCCGGGGAGCTGTTTTTT
TRBV5-1	.	TRBJ1-2	.	CASSLALASSIYGYTF	TGCGCCAGCAGCTTGGCCCTCGCCTCCAGTATTTATGGCTACACCTTC
TRBV7-3	few	TRBJ1-2	TRBD1	CASSARTGGVVYGYTF	TGTGCCAGCAGCGCGAGGACAGGGGGCGTGGTCTATGGCTACACCTTC
TRBV5-1	.	TRBJ1-3	.	CASRGPSGNTIYF	TGCGCCAGCAGGGGACCCTCTGGAAACACCATATATTTT
TRBV2	.	TRBJ2-7	.	CASSEQGTRYEQYF	TGTGCCAGCAGTGAGCAGGGGACGAGATACGAGCAGTACTTC
TRBV28	few	TRBJ2-7	.	CASSLPLITGEQYF	TGTGCCAGCAGTTTGCCCCTAATTACGGGCGAGCAGTACTTC
TRBV5-8	once	TRBJ1-2	.	CASRFKGRNYGYTF	TGTGCCAGCAGGTTCAAGGGTAGAAACTATGGCTACACCTTC
TRBV7-2	.	TRBJ2-7	.	CASSLERVGYEQYF	TGTGCCAGCAGCTTAGAAAGGGTAGGCTACGAGCAGTACTTC
TRBV6-6	once	TRBJ1-2	TRBD1	CASSLDRGRIGYTF	TGTGCCAGCAGCCTAGACAGGGGTCGGATCGGCTACACCTTC